This T cell receptor (beta chain) was captured by sequencing in a study of blood T cell repertoires in COVID-19. Study background: Italy, Spain and the United States were the sources of the convalescent and acute COVID-19 samples. PBMCs, B-cell-depleted T cells, or T cells were the source of the cDNA or gDNA that made up the material.

Seattle-derived patients entered the study during active infection and were followed longitudinally. From germline, CDR1 is MGHRA and CDR2 YSYEKL. The CDR3 totals 17 residues. With V trimmed by 0 bases and J by 5 bases, 10 bases remained unmatched. This clone was seen only once. Per the study methods: Reference gene primer amplification yielded estimated nucleated cell counts. Clones were sequenced by immunoSEQ multiplex PCR, and TCRdb holds only the in-frame ones, with some missing. V and J calls and clone size come straight from that table; D and trimming were deduced from the DNA. The sample holds more than 350,000 clones, roughly 86% seen once.

Input material: peripheral blood. This clonotype originated in a woman in her twenties or thirties with COVID-19, enrolled during active disease. The V call is TRBV4-1, the J call TRBJ2-3, with 8 positions matching TRBD1. This chain's CDR3 is CASSQEGTTGAGDTQYF. CDR3 nucleotide sequence: TGCGCCAGCAGCCAAGAAGGGACGACAGGGGCTGGAGATACGCAGTATTTT.